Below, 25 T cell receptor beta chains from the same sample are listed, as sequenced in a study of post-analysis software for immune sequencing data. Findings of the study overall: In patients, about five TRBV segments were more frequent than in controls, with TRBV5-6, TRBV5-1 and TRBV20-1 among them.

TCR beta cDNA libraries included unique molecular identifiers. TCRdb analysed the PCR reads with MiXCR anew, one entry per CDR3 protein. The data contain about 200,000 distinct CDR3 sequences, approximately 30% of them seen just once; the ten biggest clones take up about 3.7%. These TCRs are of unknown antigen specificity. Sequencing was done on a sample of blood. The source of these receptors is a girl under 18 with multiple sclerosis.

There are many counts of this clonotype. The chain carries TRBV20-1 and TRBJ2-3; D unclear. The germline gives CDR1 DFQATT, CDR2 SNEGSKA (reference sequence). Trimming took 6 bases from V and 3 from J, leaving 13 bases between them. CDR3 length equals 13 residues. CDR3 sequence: CSARAPGTDTQYF. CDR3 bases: TGCAGTGCAAGGGCACCTGGAACAGATACGCAGTATTTT.

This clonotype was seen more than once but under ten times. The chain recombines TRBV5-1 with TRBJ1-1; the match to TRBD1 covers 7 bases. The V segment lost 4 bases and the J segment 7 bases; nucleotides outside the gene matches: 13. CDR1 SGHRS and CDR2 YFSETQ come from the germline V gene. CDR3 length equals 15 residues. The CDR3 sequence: CASSPDRFLPSEAFF. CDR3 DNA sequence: TGCGCCAGCAGCCCGGACAGGTTTCTCCCGAGTGAAGCTTTCTTT.

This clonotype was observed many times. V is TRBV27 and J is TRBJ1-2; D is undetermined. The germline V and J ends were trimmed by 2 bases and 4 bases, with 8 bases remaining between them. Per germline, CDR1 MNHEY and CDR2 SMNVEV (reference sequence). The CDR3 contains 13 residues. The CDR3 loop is CASSLAQFYGYTF. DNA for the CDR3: TGTGCCAGCAGTTTAGCCCAGTTCTATGGCTACACCTTC.

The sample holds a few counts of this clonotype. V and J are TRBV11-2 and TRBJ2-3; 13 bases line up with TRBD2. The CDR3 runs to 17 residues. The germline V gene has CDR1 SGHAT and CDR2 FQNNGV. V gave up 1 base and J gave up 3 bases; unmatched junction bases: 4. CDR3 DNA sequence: TGTGCCAGCAGCTTAGCCCGGACTAGCGGGAGTACAGATACGCAGTATTTT. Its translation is CASSLARTSGSTDTQYF.

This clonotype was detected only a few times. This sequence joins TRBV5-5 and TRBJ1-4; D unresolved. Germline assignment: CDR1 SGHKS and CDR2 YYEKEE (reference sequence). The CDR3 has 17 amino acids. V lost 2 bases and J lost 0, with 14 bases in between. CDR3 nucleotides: TGTGCCAGCAGCTTCATGGTCGGGTCTGCAACTAATGAAAAACTGTTTTTT. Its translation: CASSFMVGSATNEKLFF.

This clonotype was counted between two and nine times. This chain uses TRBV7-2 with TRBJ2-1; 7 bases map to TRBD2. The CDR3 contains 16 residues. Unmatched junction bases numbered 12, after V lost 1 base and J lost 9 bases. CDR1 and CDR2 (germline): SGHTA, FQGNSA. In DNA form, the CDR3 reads TGTGCCAGCAGCTTAGATCCGACTAGCAGGAGAGGTGAGCAGTTCTTC. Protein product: CASSLDPTSRRGEQFF.

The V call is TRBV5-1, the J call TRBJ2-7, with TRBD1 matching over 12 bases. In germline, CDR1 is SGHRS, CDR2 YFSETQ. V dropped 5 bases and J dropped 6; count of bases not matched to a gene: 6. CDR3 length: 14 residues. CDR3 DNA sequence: TGCGCCAGCAGTTTTGGGACAGGGGGCGTCGAGCAGTACTTC. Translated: CASSFGTGGVEQYF.

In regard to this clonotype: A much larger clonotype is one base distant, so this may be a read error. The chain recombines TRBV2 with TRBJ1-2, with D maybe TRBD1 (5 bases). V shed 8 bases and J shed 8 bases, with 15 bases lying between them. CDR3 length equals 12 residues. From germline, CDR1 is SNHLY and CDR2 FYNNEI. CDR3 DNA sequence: TGTGCCAGCCAGGGATTCCTCGACGGCTACACCTTC. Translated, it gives CASQGFLDGYTF. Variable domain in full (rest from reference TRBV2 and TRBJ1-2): EPEVTQTPSHQVTQMGQEVILRCVPISNHLYFYWYRQILGQKVEFLVSFYNNEISEKSEIFDDQFSVERPDGSNFTLKIRSTKLEDSAMYFCASQGFLDGYTFGSGTRLTVV.

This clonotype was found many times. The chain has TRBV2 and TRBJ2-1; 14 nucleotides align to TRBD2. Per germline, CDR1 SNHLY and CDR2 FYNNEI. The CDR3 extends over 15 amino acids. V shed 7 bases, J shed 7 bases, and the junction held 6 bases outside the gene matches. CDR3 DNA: TGTGCCAGCACCGGGACTAGCGGGAGCTCTAATGAGCAGTTCTTC. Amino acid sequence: CASTGTSGSSNEQFF.

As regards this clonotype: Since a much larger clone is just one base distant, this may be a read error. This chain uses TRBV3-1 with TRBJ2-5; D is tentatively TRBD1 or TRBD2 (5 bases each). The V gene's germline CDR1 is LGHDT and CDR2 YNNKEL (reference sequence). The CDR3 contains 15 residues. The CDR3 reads CASSRRGTIQETRYF. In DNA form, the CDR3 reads TGTGCCAGCAGCCGCCGGGGCACGATTCAAGAGACCCGGTACTTC.

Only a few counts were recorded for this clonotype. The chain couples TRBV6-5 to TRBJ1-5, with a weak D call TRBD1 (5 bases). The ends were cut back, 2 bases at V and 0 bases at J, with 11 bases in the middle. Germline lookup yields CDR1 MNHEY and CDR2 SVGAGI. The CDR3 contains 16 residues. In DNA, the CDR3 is TGTGCCAGCAGTTACGGGGGGGGGAATAGCAATCAGCCCCAGCATTTT. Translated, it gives CASSYGGGNSNQPQHF.

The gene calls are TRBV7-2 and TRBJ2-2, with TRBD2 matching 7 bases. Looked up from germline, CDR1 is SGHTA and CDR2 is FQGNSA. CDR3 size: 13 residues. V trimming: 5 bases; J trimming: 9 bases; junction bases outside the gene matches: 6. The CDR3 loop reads CASSPGGRRELFF. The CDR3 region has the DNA TGTGCCAGCAGCCCGGGGGGACGGCGGGAGCTGTTTTTT.

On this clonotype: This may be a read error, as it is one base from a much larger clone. CDR3 sequence reads: CAGSQDPGQGLYYGYTF. The CDR3 region has the DNA TGCGCCGGCAGCCAGGACCCGGGACAGGGGCTCTACTATGGCTACACCTTC. The chain combines TRBV4-1 with TRBJ1-2, with TRBD1 identical over 10 bases. In germline, CDR1 is MGHRA, CDR2 YSYEKL. This CDR3 is 17 amino acids long.

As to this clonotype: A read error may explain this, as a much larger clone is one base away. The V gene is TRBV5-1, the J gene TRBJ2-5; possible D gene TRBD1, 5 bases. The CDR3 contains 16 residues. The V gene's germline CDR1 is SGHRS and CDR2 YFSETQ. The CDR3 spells CASSLGASRNQGTQYF. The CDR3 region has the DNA TGCGCCAGCAGCTTAGGGGCGAGCCGGAACCAAGGGACCCAGTACTTC.

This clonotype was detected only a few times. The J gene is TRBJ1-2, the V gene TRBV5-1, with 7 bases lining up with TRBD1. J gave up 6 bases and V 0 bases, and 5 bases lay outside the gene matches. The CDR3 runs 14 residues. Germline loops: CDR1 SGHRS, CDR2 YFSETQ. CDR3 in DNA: TGCGCCAGCAGCTTGGAGGGACAGTCGCATGGCTACACCTTC. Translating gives CASSLEGQSHGYTF.

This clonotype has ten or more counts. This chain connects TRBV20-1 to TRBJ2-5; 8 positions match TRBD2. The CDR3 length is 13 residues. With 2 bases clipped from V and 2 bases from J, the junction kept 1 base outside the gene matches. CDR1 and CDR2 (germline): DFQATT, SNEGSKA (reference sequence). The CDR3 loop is CSARPGGQETQYF. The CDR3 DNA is TGCAGTGCTAGACCGGGGGGGCAAGAGACCCAGTACTTC.

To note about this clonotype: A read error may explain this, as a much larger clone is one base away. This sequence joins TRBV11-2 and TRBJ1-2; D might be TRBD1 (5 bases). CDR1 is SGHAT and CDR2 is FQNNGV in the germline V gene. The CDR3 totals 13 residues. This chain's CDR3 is CASRGEINYGDTF. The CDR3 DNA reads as TGTGCCAGCCGGGGGGAAATCAACTATGGCGACACCTTC.

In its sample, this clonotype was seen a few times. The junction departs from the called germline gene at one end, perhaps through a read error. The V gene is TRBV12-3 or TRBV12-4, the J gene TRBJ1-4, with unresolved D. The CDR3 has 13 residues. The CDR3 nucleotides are TGTGCCAGCAGTATCCACGCGGAAGAAAGACTGTTTTTT. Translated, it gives CASSIHAEERLFF.

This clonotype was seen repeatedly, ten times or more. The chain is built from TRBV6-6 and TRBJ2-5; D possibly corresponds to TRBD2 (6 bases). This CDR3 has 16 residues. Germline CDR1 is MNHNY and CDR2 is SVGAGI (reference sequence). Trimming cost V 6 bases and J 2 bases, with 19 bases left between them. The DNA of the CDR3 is TGTGCCAGCAGGGCCATCGGCGGGGTGCGGCAAGAGACCCAGTACTTC. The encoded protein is CASRAIGGVRQETQYF.

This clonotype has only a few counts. Written as DNA, the CDR3 is TGTGCCAGCAGCTTATTTGGGACTGAAGCTTTCTTT. Amino acid sequence: CASSLFGTEAFF. The rearrangement joins TRBV7-2 to TRBJ1-1; D is uncertain. Trimming left V 2 bases short and J 5 bases short, with 6 bases between. Germline CDR1 SGHTA, CDR2 FQGNSA. The CDR3 spans 12 residues.

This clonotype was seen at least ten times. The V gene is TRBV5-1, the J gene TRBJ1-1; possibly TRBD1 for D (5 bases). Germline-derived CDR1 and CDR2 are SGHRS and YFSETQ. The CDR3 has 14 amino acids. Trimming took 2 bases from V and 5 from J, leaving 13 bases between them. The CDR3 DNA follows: TGCGCCAGCAGCTTAGGTGCGGGACGTACTGAAGCTTTCTTT. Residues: CASSLGAGRTEAFF.

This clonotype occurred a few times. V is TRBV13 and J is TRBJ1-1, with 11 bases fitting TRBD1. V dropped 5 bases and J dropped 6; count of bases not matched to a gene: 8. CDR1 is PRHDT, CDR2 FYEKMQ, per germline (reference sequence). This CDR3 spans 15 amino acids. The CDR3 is CASSQDRGRHSEAFF. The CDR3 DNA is TGTGCCAGCAGCCAGGACAGGGGGCGTCATTCTGAAGCTTTCTTT.

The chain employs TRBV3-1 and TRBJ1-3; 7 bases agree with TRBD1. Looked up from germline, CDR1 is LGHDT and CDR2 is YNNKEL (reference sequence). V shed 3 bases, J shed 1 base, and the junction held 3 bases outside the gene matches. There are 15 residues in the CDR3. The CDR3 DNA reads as TGTGCCAGCAGCCAGGGACAGTTATCTGGAAACACCATATATTTT. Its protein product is CASSQGQLSGNTIYF.

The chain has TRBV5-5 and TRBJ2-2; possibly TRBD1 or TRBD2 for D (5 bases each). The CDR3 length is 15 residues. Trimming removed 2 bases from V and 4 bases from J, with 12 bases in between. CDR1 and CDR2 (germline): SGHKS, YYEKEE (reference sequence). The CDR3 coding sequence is TGTGCCAGCAGCTTATCCAGGGCGGGCACCGGGGAGCTGTTTTTT. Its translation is CASSLSRAGTGELFF.

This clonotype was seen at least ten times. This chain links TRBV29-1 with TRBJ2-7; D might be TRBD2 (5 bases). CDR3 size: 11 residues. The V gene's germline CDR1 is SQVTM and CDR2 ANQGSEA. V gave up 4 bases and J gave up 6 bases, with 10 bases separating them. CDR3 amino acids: CSVGEGFEQYF. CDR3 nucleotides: TGCAGCGTTGGTGAGGGCTTCGAGCAGTACTTC.